The clone carrying this T cell receptor (beta chain) was detected a few times. Its target is unknown. The data originate from a study of CD8+ T cells in alopecia areata. At the level of the study: Affected scalp percentage determined the severity score of treated patients. Overall study findings and caveats: Scalp and blood samples kept many expanded lesional clones throughout tofacitinib. Scalp clonality and expanded CD8+ clones among the top 100 were significantly decreased by tofacitinib.

Extracted from the samples, RNA was reverse transcribed into cDNA to serve as the sequencing template. TCRdb keeps only in-frame clones here, not all; method: immunoSEQ multiplex PCR. The sample includes 110,000 or so clones, 45% to 65% seen only once; the top ten take 3% to 3.5%. Treatment described: oral pan-JAK inhibitor, 5-10 mg twice daily. Alopecia areata patients provided lesional scalp punch biopsies and peripheral blood. This CDR3 is 15 amino acids long. J is TRBJ1-2 and V is TRBV21-1; the D call of TRBD1 is as the table states it, not checked on the DNA. TRBV21-1 corresponds to a pseudogene. This TCR was recovered from a human donor with alopecia areata. The specimen comprised CD4+ T cells sorted from blood, sampled at week 24, from a patient treated with tofacitinib. The CDR3 here is CASLWGQRDPYGYTF. In DNA, the CDR3 is TGTGCCAGCCTATGGGGACAGAGAGATCCGTACGGCTACACCTTC.